This T cell receptor (beta chain) was captured in a study of monozygotic twins with inflammatory bowel disease. This CDR3 comprises 16 residues. CDR1 and CDR2 from the germline V gene are SGHVS and FQNEAQ. Each CDR3 protein gets one entry in TCRdb, which reprocessed the 5' RACE reads and gives no DNA. Its table records some 300,000 distinct CDR3 sequences. The V call is TRBV7-8, the J call TRBJ1-5. The sequenced sample was blood. The receptor comes from a human donor with ulcerative colitis or Crohn's disease, or a healthy co-twin of an affected twin (not recorded which). CDR3 residues: CASSLSRATSNQPQHF. Full variable domain (missing parts from reference TRBV7-8 and TRBJ1-5): GAGVSQSPRYKVAKRGQDVALRCDPISGHVSLFWYQQALGQGPEFLTYFQNEAQLDKSGLPSDRFFAERPEGSVSTLKIQRTQQEDSAVYLCASSLSRATSNQPQHFGDGTRLSIL.